This T cell receptor beta chain originates from a study of T cells in Graves' hyperthyroidism and ophthalmopathy. Study overall: Sampling of peripheral blood happened at initial diagnosis, prior to any treatment.

RNA transcripts provided the source from which TCR beta CDR3 regions were amplified. HTBI primers drove first-round RT-PCR of the TCR CDR3. MiXCR was run by TCRdb on the multiplex PCR reads, yielding one entry per CDR3 protein. The sample has roughly 330,000 distinct CDR3 sequences, 16% seen once. Across 18 months, stable Graves' hyperthyroidism was marked by no progression to ophthalmopathy. Hyperthyroidism in the patients, aged 18 to 65, was newly diagnosed and under 2 months in duration. Germline V gene lookup returns CDR1 LNHDA and CDR2 SQIVND (reference sequence). Trimming stripped 4 bases from V and 8 bases from J, with 15 bases between. The CDR3 extends over 14 amino acids.

This sequence joins TRBV19 and TRBJ2-1; D possibly corresponds to TRBD1 (6 bases). This clonotype was sampled from a man in his thirties or forties with Graves' hyperthyroidism. What was sequenced was blood. CDR3 nucleotides: TGTGCCAGTAGTAAACAGGGTTTCAGCCATGAGCAGTTCTTC. Translation gives CASSKQGFSHEQFF. Variable domain in full (rest from reference TRBV19 and TRBJ2-1): DGGITQSPKYLFRKEGQNVTLSCEQNLNHDAMYWYRQDPGQGLRLIYYSQIVNDFQKGDIAEGYSVSREKKESFPLTVTSAQKNPTAFYLCASSKQGFSHEQFFGPGTRLTVL.